This T cell receptor beta chain was captured in a study of blood T cells in healthy people across ages. Together with a sample-barcoded 5' primer, a J-beta primer mix was included in a second PCR lasting about 7 to 11 cycles. TCRdb itself ran the 5' RACE reads through MiXCR, one entry per CDR3 protein. The table has about 1.5 million distinct CDR3 sequences, 35% to 45% seen once. The CDR3 is 19 residues long. V was shortened by 2 bases and J by 4 bases, with 24 bases between the two germline ends. CDR1 is SGHTA and CDR2 is FQGNSA in the germline V gene. The sequence derives from a woman younger than 35 in good health. The sample taken for sequencing was blood. This chain connects TRBV7-2 to TRBJ2-1; no definite D call. CDR3 in DNA: TGTGCCAGCAGCTTAAACGCCGTCCCCTCTCTGTCCCTATACAATGAGCAGTTCTTC. Its translation is CASSLNAVPSLSLYNEQFF.